Listed here are 14 T cell receptor beta chains from one sample, sequenced in a study of metastatic and nonmetastatic thyroid tumors (dated by TCRdb to about 2020). To prepare the library, PCR was applied. The run used an Illumina HiSeq 4000. TCRdb redid the processing of the public reads, applying fastp at Q25 and MiXCR, and retained in-frame beta chains. The sample contains around 15,000 clones, more than 10% of them found a single time. Approximately 30% of the sample lies in the top ten. None of the patients had been given any treatment before thyroid surgery. The specimen sequenced was blood. These receptors all stem from a female donor with papillary thyroid cancer or a benign thyroid nodule (not recorded which). Some clones in this sample may be carry-over from other donors' samples.

This clone was observed many times. The chain joins TRBV27 to TRBJ1-5; D perhaps matches TRBD1 (6 bases). Trimming cost V 5 bases and J 6 bases, with 14 bases left between them. From germline, CDR1 is MNHEY and CDR2 SMNVEV (reference sequence). This CDR3 spans 14 amino acids. The CDR3 DNA follows: TGTGCCAGCAGTAACAGGGAATATGGTCAGCCCCAGCATTTT. Encoded protein: CASSNREYGQPQHF.

A note on this clone: One end of the junction fails to match germline, which may point to a read error. This sequence joins TRBV7-3 and TRBJ2-2; 8 nucleotides match TRBD2. The CDR3 has 16 residues. In germline, CDR1 is SGHTA, CDR2 FQGTGA. The CDR3 sequence is CASILSSGAYTGELFF. CDR3 DNA sequence: TGTGCCAGCATCTTAAGTAGCGGGGCGTACACCGGGGAGCTATTTTTT.

This chain uses TRBV4-2 with TRBJ2-3; 11 bases map to TRBD2. J was trimmed by 7 bases and V by 2 bases; bases with no gene match: 14. In germline, CDR1 is LGHNA, CDR2 YNFKEQ. This CDR3 contains 18 residues. CDR3 coding DNA: TGTGCCAGCAGCCAATCCCTTTGTCATAGCGGGGGGGATAATACGCAGTATTTT. Residues: CASSQSLCHSGGDNTQYF.

This clone was counted a few times. The chain has TRBV12-3 or TRBV12-4 and TRBJ2-5; TRBD1 is a possible D gene (5 bases). V lost 5 bases and J 4 bases, leaving 14 bases between the germline ends. The CDR3 contains 14 residues. The DNA for the CDR3 is TGTGCCAGCAGTGCAAATCTAAGGGGAGAGACCCAGTACTTC. It is translated as CASSANLRGETQYF.

By share, this clone ranks as medium-sized. This chain links TRBV6-2 or TRBV6-3 with TRBJ2-1; 8 nucleotides line up with TRBD2. The CDR3 runs to 15 residues. Trimming removed 4 bases from V and 9 bases from J; junction bases left unmatched: 11. Germline CDR1 MNHEY, CDR2 SVGEGT. CDR3 bases: TGTGCCAGCAGTTCGCCGCGGGGGGTGGTGGCTGAGCAGTTCTTC. Translating gives CASSSPRGVVAEQFF.

This clone was observed a handful of times. The rearrangement joins TRBV6-2 or TRBV6-3 to TRBJ2-7; D not certain. CDR1 and CDR2 (germline): MNHEY, SVGEGT. With 8 bases removed from V and 0 bases from J, the gap between germline ends came to 14 bases. The CDR3 totals 14 residues. Written as DNA, the CDR3 is TGTGCCAGCGTTGGCTCAGGCTCCTCCTACGAGCAGTACTTC. Its protein is CASVGSGSSYEQYF.

This clone was detected many times. The chain joins TRBV5-1 to TRBJ2-7, with a tentative D call TRBD1 (6 bases). Trimming removed 4 bases at V and 5 bases at J, with 16 bases between. There are 14 residues in the CDR3. Germline V gene lookup returns CDR1 SGHRS and CDR2 YFSETQ. CDR3 sequence reads: CASSATGHGNEQYF. CDR3 nucleotides: TGCGCCAGCAGCGCAACAGGGCATGGGAACGAGCAGTACTTC.

There are many counts of this clone. J is TRBJ1-3 and V is TRBV4-2, with unresolved D. Looked up from germline, CDR1 is LGHNA and CDR2 is YNFKEQ. Trimming shortened V by 0 bases and J by 6 bases, and 6 bases separated the two germline ends. The CDR3 is 13 residues long. The CDR3 bases are TGTGCCAGCAGCCAAGAAAGGACAAACACCATATATTTT. It translates to CASSQERTNTIYF.

This clone was seen at least ten times. The CDR3 DNA reads as TGCAGTGCCCCCGGGCAGACTACTGAAGCTTTCTTT. This encodes CSAPGQTTEAFF. The rearrangement links TRBV20-1 to TRBJ1-1; D is unresolved. The CDR3 has 12 residues. Per germline, CDR1 DFQATT and CDR2 SNEGSKA (reference sequence). Trimming pared 6 bases from V and 5 bases from J, leaving 13 bases between.

The rearrangement links TRBV28 to TRBJ1-4; D is perhaps TRBD1 (6 bases). CDR1 MDHEN and CDR2 SYDVKM come from the germline V gene. CDR3 length: 15 amino acids. Between the trimmed V and J ends, which lost 6 bases and 4 bases, there was a span of 15 bases. CDR3 residues: CASRGAVAGNEKLFF. The DNA of the CDR3 is TGTGCCAGCAGGGGGGCAGTGGCCGGTAATGAAAAACTGTTTTTT. The entire variable domain, with the rest obtained from reference TRBV28 and TRBJ1-4, is as follows: DVKVTQSSRYLVKRTGEKVFLECVQDMDHENMFWYRQDPGLGLRLIYFSYDVKMKEKGDIPEGYSVSREKKERFSLILESASTNQTSMYLCASRGAVAGNEKLFFGSGTQLSVL.

This clone was detected ten times or more. This rearrangement joins TRBV5-5 to TRBJ1-1; 12 positions match TRBD1. The germline gives CDR1 SGHKS, CDR2 YYEKEE (reference sequence). Trimming took 3 bases from V and 12 from J; bases not matched to a gene: 9. The CDR3 totals 14 residues. For the CDR3, the DNA is TGTGCCAGCAGCTGGGACAGGGGGCTGGGTGCGACTTTCTTT. Encoded protein: CASSWDRGLGATFF.

This clone was seen ten or more times. The rearrangement links TRBV6-1 to TRBJ1-1; D is uncertain. CDR1 is MNHNS and CDR2 is SASEGT in the germline V gene. V lost 6 bases and J lost 4, with 15 bases in between. The CDR3 is made up of 14 amino acids. The CDR3 nucleotides are TGTGCCAGCAGCCCCGGTGTCGGAGGCACTGAAGCTTTCTTT. Its translation: CASSPGVGGTEAFF.

At least ten counts were recorded for this clone. The gene calls are TRBV27 and TRBJ2-5; 7 positions agree with TRBD1. Germline values: CDR1 MNHEY, CDR2 SMNVEV (reference sequence). The CDR3 covers 15 residues. The J segment lost 5 bases and the V segment lost 2 bases, leaving 8 bases of the junction unmatched. In DNA, the CDR3 is TGTGCCAGCAGTTTAGGACAGGTCCCACGGGAGACCCAGTACTTC. Its translation is CASSLGQVPRETQYF.

In this sample, this clone turned up many times. The chain couples TRBV7-2 to TRBJ1-1; D gene ambiguous. The CDR3 spans 13 residues. V was clipped by 3 bases and J by 3 bases, with 8 bases between them. CDR1 and CDR2 from the germline V gene are SGHTA and FQGNSA. CDR3 region: CASSFGFDTEAFF. The DNA for the CDR3 is TGTGCCAGCAGCTTCGGCTTCGACACTGAAGCTTTCTTT.